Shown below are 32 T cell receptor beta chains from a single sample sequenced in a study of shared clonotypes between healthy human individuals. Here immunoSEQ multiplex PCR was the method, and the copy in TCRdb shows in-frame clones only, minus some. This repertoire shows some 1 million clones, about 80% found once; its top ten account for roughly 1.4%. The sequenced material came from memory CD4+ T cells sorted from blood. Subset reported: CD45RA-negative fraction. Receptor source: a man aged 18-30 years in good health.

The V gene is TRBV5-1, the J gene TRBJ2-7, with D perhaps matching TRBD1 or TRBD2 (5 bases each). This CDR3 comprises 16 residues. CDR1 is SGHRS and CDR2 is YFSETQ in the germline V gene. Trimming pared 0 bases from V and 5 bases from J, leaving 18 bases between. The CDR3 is CASSLGGQGNNDEQYF. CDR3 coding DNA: TGCGCCAGCAGCTTGGGCGGGCAGGGCAACAACGACGAGCAGTACTTC.

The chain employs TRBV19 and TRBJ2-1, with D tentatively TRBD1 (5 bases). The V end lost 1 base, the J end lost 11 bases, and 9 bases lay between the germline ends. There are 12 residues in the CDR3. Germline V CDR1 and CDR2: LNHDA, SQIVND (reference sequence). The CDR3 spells CASSIVSGKQFF. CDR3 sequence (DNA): TGTGCCAGTAGTATAGTGTCAGGGAAGCAGTTCTTC.

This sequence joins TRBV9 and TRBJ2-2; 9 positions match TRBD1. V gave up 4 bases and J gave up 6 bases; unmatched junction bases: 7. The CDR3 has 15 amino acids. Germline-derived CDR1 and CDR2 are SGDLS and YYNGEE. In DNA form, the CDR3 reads TGTGCCAGCAGCTCTGGACAGGGGATTTCCGGGGAGCTGTTTTTT. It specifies CASSSGQGISGELFF.

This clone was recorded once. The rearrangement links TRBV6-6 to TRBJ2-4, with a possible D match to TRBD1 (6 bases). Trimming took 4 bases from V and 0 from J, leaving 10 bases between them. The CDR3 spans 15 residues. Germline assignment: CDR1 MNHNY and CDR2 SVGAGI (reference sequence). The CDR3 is CASSSGQLAKNIQYF. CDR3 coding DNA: TGTGCCAGCAGTTCCGGACAGCTAGCCAAAAACATTCAGTACTTC.

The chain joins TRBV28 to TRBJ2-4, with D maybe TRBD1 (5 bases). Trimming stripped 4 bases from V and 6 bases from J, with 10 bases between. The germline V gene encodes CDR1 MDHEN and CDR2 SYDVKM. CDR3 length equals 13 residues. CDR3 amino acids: CASSWGGRNIQYF. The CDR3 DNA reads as TGTGCCAGCAGTTGGGGCGGCCGAAACATTCAGTACTTC.

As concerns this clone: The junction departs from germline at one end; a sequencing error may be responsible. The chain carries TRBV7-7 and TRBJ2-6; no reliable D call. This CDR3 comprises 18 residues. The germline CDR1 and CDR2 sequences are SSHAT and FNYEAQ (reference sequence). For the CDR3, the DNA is TGTGCCAGCAGCAATCTAAATAATGCCACAAAGTCGGGCCAACGTCCTGCTTTC. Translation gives CASSNLNNATKSGQRPAF.

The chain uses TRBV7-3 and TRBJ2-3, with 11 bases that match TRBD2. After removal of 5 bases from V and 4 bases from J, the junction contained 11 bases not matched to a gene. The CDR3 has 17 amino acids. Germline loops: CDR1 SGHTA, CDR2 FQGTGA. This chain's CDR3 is CASSLLKLAGVADTQYF. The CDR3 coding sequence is TGTGCCAGCAGCCTCCTAAAACTAGCGGGGGTAGCAGATACGCAGTATTTT.

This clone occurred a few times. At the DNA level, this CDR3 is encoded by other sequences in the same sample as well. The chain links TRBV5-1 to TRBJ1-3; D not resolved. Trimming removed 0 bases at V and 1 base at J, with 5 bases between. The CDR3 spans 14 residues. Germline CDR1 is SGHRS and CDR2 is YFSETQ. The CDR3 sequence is CASSLDGSGNTIYF. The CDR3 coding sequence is TGCGCCAGCAGCTTGGATGGATCTGGAAACACCATATATTTT.

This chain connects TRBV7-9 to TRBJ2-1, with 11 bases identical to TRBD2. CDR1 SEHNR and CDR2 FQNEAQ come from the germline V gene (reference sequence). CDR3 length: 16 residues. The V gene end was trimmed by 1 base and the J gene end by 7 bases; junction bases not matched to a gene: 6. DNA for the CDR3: TGTGCCAGCAGCTTAGTTATGGCTAGCGGGAGGAATGAGCAGTTCTTC. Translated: CASSLVMASGRNEQFF.

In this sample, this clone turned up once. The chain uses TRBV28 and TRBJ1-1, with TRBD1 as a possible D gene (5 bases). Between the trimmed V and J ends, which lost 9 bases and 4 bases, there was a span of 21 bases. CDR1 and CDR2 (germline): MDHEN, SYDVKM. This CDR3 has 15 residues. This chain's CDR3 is CASVDAGNRGTEAFF. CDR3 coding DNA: TGTGCCAGTGTGGATGCAGGGAATCGAGGCACTGAAGCTTTCTTT.

CDR3: CASSLEGIAEAFF. The CDR3 DNA reads as TGTGCCAGCAGCTTAGAGGGAATCGCTGAAGCTTTCTTT. The chain employs TRBV7-9 and TRBJ1-1; no firm D call. The CDR3 spans 13 residues. Trimming left V 1 base short and J 6 bases short, with 9 bases between. The V gene's germline CDR1 is SEHNR and CDR2 FQNEAQ (reference sequence).

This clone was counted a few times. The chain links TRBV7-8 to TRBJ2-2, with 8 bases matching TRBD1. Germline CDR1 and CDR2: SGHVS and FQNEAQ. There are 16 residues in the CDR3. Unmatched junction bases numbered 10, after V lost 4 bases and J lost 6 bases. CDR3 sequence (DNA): TGTGCCAGCAGCTCCCGAAGGGGACAGGACGCCGGGGAGCTGTTTTTT. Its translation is CASSSRRGQDAGELFF.

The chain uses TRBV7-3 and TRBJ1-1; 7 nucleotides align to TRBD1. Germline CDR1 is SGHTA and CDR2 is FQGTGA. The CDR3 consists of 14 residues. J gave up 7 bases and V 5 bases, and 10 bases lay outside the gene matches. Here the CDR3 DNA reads TGTGCCAGCAGCGCCGGACTTCCAGGGGGTGAAGCTTTCTTT. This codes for CASSAGLPGGEAFF.

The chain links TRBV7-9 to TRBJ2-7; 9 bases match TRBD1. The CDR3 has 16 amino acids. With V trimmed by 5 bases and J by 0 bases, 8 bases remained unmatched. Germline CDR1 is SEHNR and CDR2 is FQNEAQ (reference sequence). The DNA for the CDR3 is TGTGCCAGCAGCGAGGCCGGGACAGGGAGCTCCTACGAGCAGTACTTC. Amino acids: CASSEAGTGSSYEQYF.

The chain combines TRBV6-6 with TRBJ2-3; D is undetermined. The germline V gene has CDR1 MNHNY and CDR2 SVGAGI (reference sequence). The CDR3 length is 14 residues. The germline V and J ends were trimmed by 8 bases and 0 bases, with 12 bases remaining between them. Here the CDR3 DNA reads TGTGCCAGCCGACGAGACGCGAGCACAGATACGCAGTATTTT. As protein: CASRRDASTDTQYF.

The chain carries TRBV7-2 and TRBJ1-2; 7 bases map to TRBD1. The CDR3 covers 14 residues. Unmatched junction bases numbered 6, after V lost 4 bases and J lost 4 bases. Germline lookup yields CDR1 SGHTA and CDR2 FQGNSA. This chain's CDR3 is CASSSRGDSYGYTF. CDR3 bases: TGTGCCAGCAGCTCAAGAGGGGACAGCTATGGCTACACCTTC.

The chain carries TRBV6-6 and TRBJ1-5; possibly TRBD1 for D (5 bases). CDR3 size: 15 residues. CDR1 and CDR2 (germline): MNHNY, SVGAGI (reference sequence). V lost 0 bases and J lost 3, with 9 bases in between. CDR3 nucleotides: TGTGCCAGCAGTTACTCCCAGGGTAACAATCAGCCCCAGCATTTT. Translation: CASSYSQGNNQPQHF.

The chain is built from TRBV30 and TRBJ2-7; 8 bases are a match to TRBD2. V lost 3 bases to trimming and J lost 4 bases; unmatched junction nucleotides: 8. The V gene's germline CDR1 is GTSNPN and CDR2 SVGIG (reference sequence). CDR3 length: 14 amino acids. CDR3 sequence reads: CAWSRGGVLYEQYF. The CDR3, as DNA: TGTGCCTGGAGCCGGGGGGGCGTGTTATACGAGCAGTACTTC.

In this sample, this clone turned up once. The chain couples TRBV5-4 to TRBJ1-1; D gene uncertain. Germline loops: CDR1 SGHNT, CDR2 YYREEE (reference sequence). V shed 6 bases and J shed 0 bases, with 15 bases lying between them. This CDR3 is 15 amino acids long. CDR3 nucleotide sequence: TGTGCCAGCACCCTGAGCGGAAGAGTGAACACTGAAGCTTTCTTT. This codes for CASTLSGRVNTEAFF. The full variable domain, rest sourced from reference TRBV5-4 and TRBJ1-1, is ETGVTQSPTHLIKTRGQQVTLRCSSQSGHNTVSWYQQALGQGPQFIFQYYREEENGRGNFPPRFSGLQFPNYSSELNVNALELDDSALYLCASTLSGRVNTEAFFGQGTRLTVV.

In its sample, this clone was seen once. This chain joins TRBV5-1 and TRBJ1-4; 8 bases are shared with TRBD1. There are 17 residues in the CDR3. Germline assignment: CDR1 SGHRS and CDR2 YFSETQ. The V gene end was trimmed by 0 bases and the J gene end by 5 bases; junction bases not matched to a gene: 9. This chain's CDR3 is CASSLDRGTGTNEKLFF. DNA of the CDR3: TGCGCCAGCAGCTTGGATCGCGGGACAGGAACAAATGAAAAACTGTTTTTT. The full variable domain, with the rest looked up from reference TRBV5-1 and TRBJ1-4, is KAGVTQTPRYLIKTRGQQVTLSCSPISGHRSVSWYQQTPGQGLQFLFEYFSETQRNKGNFPGRFSGRQFSNSRSEMNVSTLELGDSALYLCASSLDRGTGTNEKLFFGSGTQLSVL.

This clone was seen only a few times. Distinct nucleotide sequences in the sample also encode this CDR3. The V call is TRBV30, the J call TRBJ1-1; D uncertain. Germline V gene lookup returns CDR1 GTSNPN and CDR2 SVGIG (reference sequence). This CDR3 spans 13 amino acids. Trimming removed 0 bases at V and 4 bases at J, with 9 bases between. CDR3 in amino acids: CAWSVRVGTEAFF. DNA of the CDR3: TGTGCCTGGAGTGTACGGGTGGGCACTGAAGCTTTCTTT.

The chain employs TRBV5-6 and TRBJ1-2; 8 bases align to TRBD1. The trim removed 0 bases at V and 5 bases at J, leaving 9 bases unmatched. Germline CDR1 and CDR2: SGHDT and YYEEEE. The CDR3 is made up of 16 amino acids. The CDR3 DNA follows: TGTGCCAGCAGCTTGGGCGCAGGGGGCTTTGGTTATGGCTACACCTTC. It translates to CASSLGAGGFGYGYTF.

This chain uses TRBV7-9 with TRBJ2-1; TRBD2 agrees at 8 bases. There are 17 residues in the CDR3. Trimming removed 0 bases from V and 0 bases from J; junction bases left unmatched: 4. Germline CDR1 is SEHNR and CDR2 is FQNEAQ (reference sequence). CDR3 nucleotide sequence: TGTGCCAGCAGCTTAGCGCAAGGGACTAGCTCCTACAATGAGCAGTTCTTC. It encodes CASSLAQGTSSYNEQFF. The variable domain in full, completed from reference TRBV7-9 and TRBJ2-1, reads DTGVSQNPRHKITKRGQNVTFRCDPISEHNRLYWYRQTLGQGPEFLTYFQNEAQLEKSRLLSDRFSAERPKGSFSTLEIQRTEQGDSAMYLCASSLAQGTSSYNEQFFGPGTRLTVL.

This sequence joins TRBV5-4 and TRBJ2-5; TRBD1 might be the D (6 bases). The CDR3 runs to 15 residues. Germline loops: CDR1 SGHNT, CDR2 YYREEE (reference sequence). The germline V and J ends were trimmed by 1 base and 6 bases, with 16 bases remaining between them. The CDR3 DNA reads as TGTGCCAGCAGCTTGAGGGACAACCAAAAGCAGACCCAGTACTTC. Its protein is CASSLRDNQKQTQYF.

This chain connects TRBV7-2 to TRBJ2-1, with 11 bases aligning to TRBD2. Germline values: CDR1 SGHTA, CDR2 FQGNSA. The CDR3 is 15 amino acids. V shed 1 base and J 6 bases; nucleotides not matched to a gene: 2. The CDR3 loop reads CASSLVGLAANEQFF. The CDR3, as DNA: TGTGCCAGCAGCTTAGTGGGACTAGCGGCCAATGAGCAGTTCTTC.

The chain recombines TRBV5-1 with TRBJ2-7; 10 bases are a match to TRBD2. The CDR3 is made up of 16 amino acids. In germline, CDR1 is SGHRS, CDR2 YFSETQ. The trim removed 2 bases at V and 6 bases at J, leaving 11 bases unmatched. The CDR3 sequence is CASSFRTLAGEGEQYF. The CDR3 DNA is TGCGCCAGCAGCTTCCGGACCCTAGCGGGGGAGGGCGAGCAGTACTTC.

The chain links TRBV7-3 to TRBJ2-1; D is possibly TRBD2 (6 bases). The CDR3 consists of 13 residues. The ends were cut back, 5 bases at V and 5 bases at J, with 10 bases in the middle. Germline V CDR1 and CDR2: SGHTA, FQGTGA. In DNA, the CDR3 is TGTGCCAGCAGCCCGGGACTTGACAATGAGCAGTTCTTC. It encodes CASSPGLDNEQFF.

The CDR3 here is CASSSELRGGGYEQYF. The CDR3 bases are TGTGCCAGCAGCTCCGAACTTAGGGGAGGTGGCTACGAGCAGTACTTC. This sequence joins TRBV5-4 and TRBJ2-7; TRBD2 might be the D (6 bases). The V gene's germline CDR1 is SGHNT and CDR2 YYREEE (reference sequence). V shed 3 bases and J shed 3 bases, with 19 bases lying between them. The CDR3 is 16 residues long.

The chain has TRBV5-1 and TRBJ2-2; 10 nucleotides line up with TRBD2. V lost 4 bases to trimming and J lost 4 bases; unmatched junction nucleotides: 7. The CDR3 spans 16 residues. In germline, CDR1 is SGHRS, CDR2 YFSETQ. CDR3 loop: CASSPKGTSATGELFF. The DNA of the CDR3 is TGCGCCAGCAGCCCGAAGGGGACTAGCGCCACCGGGGAGCTGTTTTTT.

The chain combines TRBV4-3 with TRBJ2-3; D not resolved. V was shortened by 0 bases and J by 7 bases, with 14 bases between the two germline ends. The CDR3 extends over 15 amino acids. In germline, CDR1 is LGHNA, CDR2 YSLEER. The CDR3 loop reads CASSQEASLRNTQYF. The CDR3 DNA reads TGCGCCAGCAGCCAAGAAGCCAGCCTACGGAATACGCAGTATTTT.

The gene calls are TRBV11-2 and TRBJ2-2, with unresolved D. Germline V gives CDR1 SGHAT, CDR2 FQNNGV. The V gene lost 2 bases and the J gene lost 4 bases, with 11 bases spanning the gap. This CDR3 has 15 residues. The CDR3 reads CASSLSRSGTGELFF. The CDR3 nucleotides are TGTGCCAGCAGCTTATCCAGGTCGGGCACCGGGGAGCTGTTTTTT.

CDR3 residues: CASNLPQSPLHF. The CDR3 coding sequence is TGTGCCAGCAATCTCCCCCAATCACCCCTCCACTTT. This chain connects TRBV28 to TRBJ1-6; D unclear. The CDR3 totals 12 residues. CDR1 and CDR2 from the germline V gene are MDHEN and SYDVKM. V lost 7 bases, J lost 10 bases, and 11 bases lay in between.